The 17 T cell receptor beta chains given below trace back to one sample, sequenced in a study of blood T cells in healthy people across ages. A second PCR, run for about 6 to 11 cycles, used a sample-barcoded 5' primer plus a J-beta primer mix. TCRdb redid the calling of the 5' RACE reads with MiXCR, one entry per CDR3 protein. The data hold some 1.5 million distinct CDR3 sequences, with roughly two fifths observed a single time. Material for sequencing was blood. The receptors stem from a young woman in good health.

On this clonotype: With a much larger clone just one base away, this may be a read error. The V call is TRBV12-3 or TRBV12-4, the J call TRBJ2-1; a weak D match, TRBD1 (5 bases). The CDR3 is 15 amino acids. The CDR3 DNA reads TGTGCCAGCGGTTTACAGGCCCTCCTTAGTAATGAGCAGTTCTTC. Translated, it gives CASGLQALLSNEQFF.

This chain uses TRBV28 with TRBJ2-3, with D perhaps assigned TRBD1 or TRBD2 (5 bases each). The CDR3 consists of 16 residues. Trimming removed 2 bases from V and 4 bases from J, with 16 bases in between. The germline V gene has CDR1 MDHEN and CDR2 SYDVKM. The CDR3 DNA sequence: TGTGCCAGCAGTTTAGGGGAGACAGCTTGGGCAGATACGCAGTATTTT. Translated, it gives CASSLGETAWADTQYF.

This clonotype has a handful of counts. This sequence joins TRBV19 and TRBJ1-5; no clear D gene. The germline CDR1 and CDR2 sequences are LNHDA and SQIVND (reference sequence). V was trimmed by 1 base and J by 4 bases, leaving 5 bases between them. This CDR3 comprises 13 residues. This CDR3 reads CASSIGGNQPQHF. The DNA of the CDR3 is TGTGCCAGTAGTATAGGGGGTAATCAGCCCCAGCATTTT.

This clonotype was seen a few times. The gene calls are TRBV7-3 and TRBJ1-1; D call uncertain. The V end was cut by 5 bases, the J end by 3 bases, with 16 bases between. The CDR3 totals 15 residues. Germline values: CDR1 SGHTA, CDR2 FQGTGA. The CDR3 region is CASSLLGWEYTEAFF. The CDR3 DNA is TGTGCCAGCAGCCTCCTCGGATGGGAATACACTGAAGCTTTCTTT.

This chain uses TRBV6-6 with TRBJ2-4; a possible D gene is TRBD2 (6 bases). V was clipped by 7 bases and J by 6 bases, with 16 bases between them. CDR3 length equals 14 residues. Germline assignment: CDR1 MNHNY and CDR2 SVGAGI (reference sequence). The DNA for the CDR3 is TGTGCCAGCATCAAGGGACTGACTTCAAACATTCAGTACTTC. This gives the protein CASIKGLTSNIQYF.

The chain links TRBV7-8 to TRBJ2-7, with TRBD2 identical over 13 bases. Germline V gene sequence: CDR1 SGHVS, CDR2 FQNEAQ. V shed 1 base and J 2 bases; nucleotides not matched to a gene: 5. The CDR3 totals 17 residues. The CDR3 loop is CASSLVKLAGGTYEQYF. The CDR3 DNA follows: TGTGCCAGCAGCTTAGTAAAACTAGCGGGGGGGACCTACGAGCAGTACTTC.

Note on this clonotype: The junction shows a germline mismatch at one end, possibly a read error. The CDR3 region has the DNA TGCGCCGGCAGCGGAGGGACTAGCGGGGTGACGAACACCGGGGAGCTGTTTTTT. This gives the protein CAGSGGTSGVTNTGELFF. This rearrangement joins TRBV5-1 to TRBJ2-2, with 13 bases identical to TRBD2. The CDR3 runs to 18 residues. From germline, CDR1 is SGHRS and CDR2 YFSETQ.

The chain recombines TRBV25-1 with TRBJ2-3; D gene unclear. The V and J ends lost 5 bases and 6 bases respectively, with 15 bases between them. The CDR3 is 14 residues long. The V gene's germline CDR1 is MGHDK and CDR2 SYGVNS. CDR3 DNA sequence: TGTGCCAGCAGTTATATCGGACGTATGGATACGCAGTATTTT. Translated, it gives CASSYIGRMDTQYF.

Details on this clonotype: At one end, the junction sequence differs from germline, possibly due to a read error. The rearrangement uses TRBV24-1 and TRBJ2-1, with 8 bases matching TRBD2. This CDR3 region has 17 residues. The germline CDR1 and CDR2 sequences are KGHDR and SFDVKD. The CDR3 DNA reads TGTGCCACCAGGGATTTGCCCGGGAGGGCCTGGAGTAATGAGCAGTTCTTC. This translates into CATRDLPGRAWSNEQFF.

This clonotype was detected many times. CDR3 nucleotide sequence: TGTGCCAGCAGTTCGGACCGAACCTACGAGCAGTACTTC. It codes for CASSSDRTYEQYF. The chain links TRBV12-3 or TRBV12-4 to TRBJ2-7; D is uncertain. With 4 bases removed from V and 2 bases from J, the gap between germline ends came to 9 bases. CDR3 length: 13 amino acids.

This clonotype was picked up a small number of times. The CDR3 coding sequence is TGTGCCAGCAGTCCCCTCACCCCTAGCTTGGAGACCCAGTACTTC. Amino acid sequence: CASSPLTPSLETQYF. The genes are TRBV12-3 or TRBV12-4 and TRBJ2-4; tentatively, D is TRBD2 (5 bases). The J call is doubtful: the DNA matches TRBJ2-5 better. CDR3 size: 15 residues.

The CDR3: CSARVNDISPYNEQYF. The CDR3 DNA reads as TGCAGTGCTAGAGTGAACGACATTAGCCCCTACAATGAGCAGTACTTC. V and J are TRBV20-1 and TRBJ2-1; D is uncertain. The J call may be in error: the DNA end matches TRBJ2-7 better. This CDR3 comprises 16 residues. The germline V gene has CDR1 DFQATT and CDR2 SNEGSKA (reference sequence).

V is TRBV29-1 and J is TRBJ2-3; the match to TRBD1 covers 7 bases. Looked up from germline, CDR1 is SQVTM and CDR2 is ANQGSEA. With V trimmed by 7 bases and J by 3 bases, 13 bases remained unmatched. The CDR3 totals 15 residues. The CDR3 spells CSALPHGQETDTQYF. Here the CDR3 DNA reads TGCAGCGCCCTCCCCCATGGACAGGAGACAGATACGCAGTATTTT.

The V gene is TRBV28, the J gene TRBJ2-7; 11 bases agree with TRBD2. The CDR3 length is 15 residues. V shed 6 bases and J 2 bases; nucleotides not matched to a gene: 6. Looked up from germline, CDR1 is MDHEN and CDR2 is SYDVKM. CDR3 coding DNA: TGTGCCAGCAGAAATAGCGGGAGGGTCACCTACGAGCAGTACTTC. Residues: CASRNSGRVTYEQYF. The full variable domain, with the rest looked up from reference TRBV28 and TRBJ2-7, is DVKVTQSSRYLVKRTGEKVFLECVQDMDHENMFWYRQDPGLGLRLIYFSYDVKMKEKGDIPEGYSVSREKKERFSLILESASTNQTSMYLCASRNSGRVTYEQYFGPGTRLTVT.

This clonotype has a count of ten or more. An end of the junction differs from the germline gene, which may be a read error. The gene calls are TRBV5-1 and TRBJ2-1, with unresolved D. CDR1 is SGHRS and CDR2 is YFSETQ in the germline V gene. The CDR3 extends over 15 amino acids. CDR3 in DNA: TGTGCCAGCAGTTTATCAACCAGCTCCTACAATGAGCAGTTCTTC. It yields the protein CASSLSTSSYNEQFF.

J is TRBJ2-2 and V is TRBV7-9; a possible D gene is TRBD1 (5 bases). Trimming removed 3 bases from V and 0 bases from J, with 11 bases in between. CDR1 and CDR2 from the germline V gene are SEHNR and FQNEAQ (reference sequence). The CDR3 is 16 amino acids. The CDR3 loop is CASSFKGRANTGELFF. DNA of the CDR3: TGTGCCAGCAGCTTCAAGGGCAGGGCGAACACCGGGGAGCTGTTTTTT.

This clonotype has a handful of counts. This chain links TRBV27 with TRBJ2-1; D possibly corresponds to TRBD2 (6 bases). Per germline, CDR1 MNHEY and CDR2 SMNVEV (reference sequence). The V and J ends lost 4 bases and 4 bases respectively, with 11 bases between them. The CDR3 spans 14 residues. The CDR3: CASSSLSGYNEQFF. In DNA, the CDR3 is TGTGCCAGCAGTTCCCTTAGCGGTTACAATGAGCAGTTCTTC.